This T cell receptor beta chain was sequenced in a study of blood T cell repertoires in COVID-19. Libraries were prepared by immunoSEQ multiplex PCR; TCRdb keeps only in-frame clonotypes and omits some of them. The sample yields 25,000 to 30,000 clones, approximately 81% seen once. The V gene lost 4 bases and the J gene lost 3 bases, with 10 bases spanning the gap. This CDR3 spans 13 amino acids. CDR1 and CDR2 (germline): SGHTA, FQGNSA. Input material: peripheral blood. This receptor was identified in a woman aged 60-75 years with acute or convalescent COVID-19. The chain combines TRBV7-2 with TRBJ2-7; D is ambiguous. The CDR3 DNA is TGTGCCAGCAGCTCACAGATGTACTACGAGCAGTACTTC. Translated: CASSSQMYYEQYF. The full variable domain, rest sourced from reference TRBV7-2 and TRBJ2-7, is GAGVSQSPSNKVTEKGKDVELRCDPISGHTALYWYRQSLGQGLEFLIYFQGNSAPDKSGLPSDRFSAERTGGSVSTLTIQRTQQEDSAVYLCASSSQMYYEQYFGPGTRLTVT.